These 13 T cell receptor beta chains were sequenced from one sample in a study of blood T cell repertoires in COVID-19. Method: immunoSEQ multiplex PCR; TCRdb's copy keeps in-frame clones and lacks some. The table has about 200,000 clones, 75% to 90% seen once. Specimen: PBMCs or T cells enriched from blood (not recorded which). The receptors stem from a woman aged 30 to 39 who had recovered from COVID-19.

V and J are TRBV27 and TRBJ2-7; 11 bases line up with TRBD1. Losses at the gene ends were 5 bases for V and 4 bases for J; bases not matched to a gene: 4. In germline, CDR1 is MNHEY, CDR2 SMNVEV (reference sequence). The CDR3 covers 14 residues. This chain's CDR3 is CASSGQGARYEQYF. CDR3 nucleotides: TGTGCCAGCAGTGGACAGGGGGCGCGTTACGAGCAGTACTTC.

The chain joins TRBV4-3 to TRBJ1-2, with 8 bases lining up with TRBD1. Germline values: CDR1 LGHNA, CDR2 YSLEER. Unmatched junction bases numbered 14, after V lost 0 bases and J lost 8 bases. CDR3 size: 17 residues. The CDR3 nucleotides are TGCGCCAGCAGCCAAGATCAGGACAGGGCGCTAACTATCGGCTACACCTTC. It specifies CASSQDQDRALTIGYTF.

The chain uses TRBV6-5 and TRBJ2-1, with TRBD1 matching over 8 bases. The ends lost 5 bases at V and 3 bases at J; junction bases unmatched: 6. Germline loops: CDR1 MNHEY, CDR2 SVGAGI. This CDR3 has 15 residues. This chain's CDR3 is CASSIDRGFYNEQFF. The CDR3 DNA is TGTGCCAGCAGTATCGACAGGGGTTTCTACAATGAGCAGTTCTTC.

V and J are TRBV30 and TRBJ2-1, with 7 bases aligning to TRBD2. Germline loops: CDR1 GTSNPN, CDR2 SVGIG (reference sequence). Germline trimming cut 0 bases from V and 4 bases from J; bases unmatched to any gene: 6. The CDR3 covers 15 residues. The CDR3 sequence is CAWSVLGLGYNEQFF. DNA of the CDR3: TGTGCCTGGAGTGTACTCGGACTAGGGTACAATGAGCAGTTCTTC.

The genes are TRBV5-4 and TRBJ1-6; a possible D gene is TRBD1 (6 bases). Trimming left V 3 bases short and J 6 bases short, with 13 bases between. This CDR3 has 15 residues. Germline V lookup: CDR1 SGHNT, CDR2 YYREEE (reference sequence). CDR3 nucleotide sequence: TGTGCCAGCAGCTCATGGGGGGGCTCTAATTCACCCCTCCACTTT. This codes for CASSSWGGSNSPLHF.

This chain uses TRBV6-5 with TRBJ1-1; no definite D call. Germline CDR1 and CDR2: MNHEY and SVGAGI. V was cut by 7 bases and J by 3 bases, with 12 bases left in between. The CDR3 has 13 residues. The CDR3 region is CASKPNLDTEAFF. The CDR3 region has the DNA TGTGCCAGCAAGCCCAACTTGGACACTGAAGCTTTCTTT.

This chain connects TRBV6-5 to TRBJ1-1; 8 positions match TRBD1. V dropped 4 bases and J dropped 3; count of bases not matched to a gene: 4. This CDR3 contains 14 residues. In germline, CDR1 is MNHEY, CDR2 SVGAGI. The CDR3, as DNA: TGTGCCAGCAGTTTCCGGGACAGGCACACTGAAGCTTTCTTT. Residues: CASSFRDRHTEAFF.

The count of this clone is one. The chain couples TRBV5-1 to TRBJ2-1; TRBD1 is a possible D gene (5 bases). The CDR3 sequence is 16 residues long. Germline V CDR1 and CDR2: SGHRS, YFSETQ. The ends were cut back, 0 bases at V and 6 bases at J, with 16 bases in the middle. The chain's CDR3 is CASSLVGARAPNEQFF. The DNA for the CDR3 is TGCGCCAGCAGCTTGGTTGGGGCGAGAGCCCCCAATGAGCAGTTCTTC.

The V call is TRBV11-2, the J call TRBJ1-2; 8 nucleotides line up with TRBD1. V lost 4 bases and J lost 7; bases outside the gene matches: 2. There are 12 residues in the CDR3. Per the germline V gene, CDR1 is SGHAT and CDR2 is FQNNGV. CDR3 coding DNA: TGTGCCAGCAGCTCCGGGACAGGTGGCTACACCTTC. Its translation is CASSSGTGGYTF. Full variable domain (outside the CDR3, taken from reference TRBV11-2 and TRBJ1-2): EAGVAQSPRYKIIEKRQSVAFWCNPISGHATLYWYQQILGQGPKLLIQFQNNGVVDDSQLPKDRFSAERLKGVDSTLKIQPAKLEDSAVYLCASSSGTGGYTFGSGTRLTVV.

The chain links TRBV4-3 to TRBJ2-1, with D maybe TRBD1 (6 bases). Germline CDR1 and CDR2: LGHNA and YSLEER. V was clipped by 4 bases and J by 1 base, with 11 bases between them. The CDR3 is made up of 15 amino acids. CDR3 sequence: CASSRAQGSYNEQFF. The CDR3 DNA reads as TGCGCCAGCAGCCGAGCACAGGGTTCCTACAATGAGCAGTTCTTC.

The chain carries TRBV29-1 and TRBJ1-1; TRBD1 agrees at 11 bases. The CDR3 consists of 13 residues. The V and J ends lost 5 bases and 11 bases, in that order; junction bases with no gene match: 10. From germline, CDR1 is SQVTM and CDR2 ANQGSEA. CDR3 residues: CSVSDRGPMWAFF. The CDR3 DNA reads as TGCAGCGTTTCGGACAGGGGGCCTATGTGGGCTTTCTTT.

This clone was counted between two and nine times. The gene calls are TRBV18 and TRBJ1-1; possibly TRBD1 for D (6 bases). Germline assignment: CDR1 KGHSH and CDR2 LQKENI. There are 13 residues in the CDR3. V was cut by 0 bases and J by 9 bases, with 11 bases left in between. The CDR3 DNA follows: TGTGCCAGCTCACCACCCGAAGACAGGCAAGCTTTCTTT. Translating gives CASSPPEDRQAFF.

This rearrangement joins TRBV5-1 to TRBJ2-7; tentative D call: TRBD1 (6 bases). From germline, CDR1 is SGHRS and CDR2 YFSETQ. The CDR3 has 14 residues. Trimming took off 0 bases at V and 6 bases at J, with 13 bases between the two ends. The chain's CDR3 is CASSLDPGDVEQYF. CDR3 in DNA: TGCGCCAGCAGCTTGGACCCAGGGGACGTCGAGCAGTACTTC.